The 5 T cell receptor beta chains given below trace back to one sample, sequenced in a study of T cell clones after liver transplantation. TCRdb's table, derived via immunoSEQ multiplex PCR, lists solely in-frame clones and lacks some. This repertoire shows about 72,000 clones, roughly nine tenths found once; its top ten account for 2% to 3%. The input for sequencing was CD4+ T cells from blood, taken before liver transplant. These receptors all come from a human donor who received a liver transplant.

The J gene is TRBJ2-7, the V gene TRBV11-2, with 11 bases that match TRBD2. Germline-derived CDR1 and CDR2 are SGHAT and FQNNGV. Unmatched junction bases numbered 9, after V lost 5 bases and J lost 6 bases. This CDR3 spans 15 amino acids. The CDR3 bases are TGTGCCAGCAGCCAAGTTAGCGGGAGGGCCCTCGAGCAGTACTTC. Encoded protein: CASSQVSGRALEQYF.

V is TRBV5-3 and J is TRBJ2-7; TRBD1 agrees at 7 bases. TRBV5-3 is noted as an ORF with a role that remains uncertain. V trimming: 5 bases; J trimming: 11 bases; junction bases outside the gene matches: 13. The CDR3 has 13 residues. CDR3 bases: TGTGCCAGAAGGCCTCGACAGGGCCTAACGGAGTACTTC. Translating gives CARRPRQGLTEYF.

This clone has only one observation. The rearrangement uses TRBV6-1 and TRBJ1-5; no firm D call. V lost 4 bases, J lost 4 bases, and 5 bases lay in between. Germline loops: CDR1 MNHNS, CDR2 SASEGT. This CDR3 is 12 amino acids long. CDR3 in amino acids: CASSAFNQPQHF. Written as DNA, the CDR3 is TGTGCCAGCAGTGCTTTTAATCAGCCCCAGCATTTT.

Comment on this clone: The junction shows a germline mismatch at one end, possibly a read error. V is TRBV4-3 and J is TRBJ1-2; tentative D call: TRBD1 (5 bases). Germline V lookup: CDR1 LGHNA, CDR2 YSLEER. The CDR3 extends over 13 amino acids. The CDR3 here is CASSQGDNYGYTF. CDR3 DNA: TGCGCCAGCAGTCAAGGGGATAACTATGGCTACACCTTC.

The J gene is TRBJ2-1, the V gene TRBV11-2, with 8 bases lining up with TRBD1. The germline V gene has CDR1 SGHAT and CDR2 FQNNGV. V was clipped by 4 bases and J by 5 bases; unmatched bases: 13. This CDR3 spans 17 amino acids. CDR3 amino acids: CASSSLRQGPRNNEQFF. DNA for the CDR3: TGTGCCAGCAGCTCCCTTCGACAGGGGCCGCGTAACAATGAGCAGTTCTTC.